Included here is one T cell receptor beta chain sequence, with context. Its antigen is undetermined. The method was immunoSEQ multiplex PCR; TCRdb's version includes in-frame clones alone and lacks a portion of them. The repertoire holds around 86,000 clones, with 75% to 95% as singletons. V dropped 1 base and J dropped 2 bases, with 5 bases sitting between them. Germline lookup yields CDR1 SEHNR and CDR2 FQNEAQ (reference sequence). The CDR3 is 14 residues long. Related graft donors supplied nonmyeloablative bone marrow transplants, and mixed chimerism was transient. CD4+CD25+CD127- Tregs, CD4+CD25- non-Tregs, CD4 and CD8 cells were sorted. This specimen comes from a study of Tregs in tolerant kidney transplant recipients. The study's findings and limits: No direct test of biological reproducibility was done here. In tolerant patients, donor-specific Tregs outgrew total Tregs, suggesting antigen-driven expansion.

This material consisted of CD4+ T cells from blood (PBMCs), taken 24 months after the transplant. This chain connects TRBV7-9 to TRBJ2-2; D is unclear. This TCR was sampled from a human patient who received a combined kidney and bone marrow transplant. The T cells may come from the graft donor. DNA of the CDR3: TGTGCCAGCAGCTTAGGGGCTAACACCGGGGAGCTGTTTTTT. Protein product: CASSLGANTGELFF.